These 30 T cell receptor beta chains share one sample of origin, sequenced in a study of T cell changes during pregnancy in multiple sclerosis. The method was immunoSEQ multiplex PCR; TCRdb's version includes in-frame clones alone and lacks a portion of them. Among around 37,000 clones listed, around 91% were seen once. The specimen comprised CD8+ T cells from peripheral blood mononuclear cells, sampled in the second trimester of pregnancy. Every receptor here comes from a female donor with multiple sclerosis, enrolled in a pregnancy study.

The CDR3 spells CASSIDPDRDYNEQFF. The CDR3 DNA sequence: TGTGCCAGTAGTATAGACCCGGACAGGGACTACAATGAGCAGTTCTTC. The chain carries TRBV19 and TRBJ2-1, with 8 bases fitting TRBD1. The CDR3 length is 16 residues. J lost 3 bases, V lost 0 bases, and 4 bases had no gene match. Germline assignment: CDR1 LNHDA and CDR2 SQIVND (reference sequence).

This clone has only one observation. V usage is TRBV27 and J usage is TRBJ2-5, with D perhaps TRBD1 (6 bases). CDR1 is MNHEY and CDR2 is SMNVEV in the germline V gene (reference sequence). The CDR3 has 16 amino acids. The ends were cut back, 8 bases at V and 7 bases at J, with 26 bases in the middle. This CDR3 is CASSLEVGQAKRTQYF. The DNA for the CDR3 is TGTGCCAGCTCCTTAGAAGTGGGACAAGCCAAAAGGACCCAGTACTTC.

This clone was seen only a few times. The chain carries TRBV7-9 and TRBJ2-2; 7 bases map to TRBD2. After removal of 11 bases from V and 6 bases from J, the junction contained 15 bases not matched to a gene. This CDR3 contains 15 residues. Looked up from germline, CDR1 is SEHNR and CDR2 is FQNEAQ (reference sequence). CDR3 in DNA: TGTGCCTCCCAGCGGACGGGAGGAGGATCCGGGGAGCTGTTTTTT. As protein: CASQRTGGGSGELFF.

The CDR3 DNA reads as TGCAGCGTTGAAAGGGACATGTCTGAGCAGTTCTTC. It yields the protein CSVERDMSEQFF. The rearrangement links TRBV29-1 to TRBJ2-1; tentatively, D is TRBD1 (6 bases). The ends were cut back, 2 bases at V and 9 bases at J, with 11 bases in the middle. Per germline, CDR1 SQVTM and CDR2 ANQGSEA. CDR3 length equals 12 residues.

The chain employs TRBV19 and TRBJ2-7; tentative D call: TRBD1 (5 bases). The CDR3 consists of 13 residues. Germline-derived CDR1 and CDR2 are LNHDA and SQIVND (reference sequence). The V end lost 5 bases, the J end lost 3 bases, and 11 bases lay between the germline ends. Here the CDR3 reads CASSPGAYYEQYF. In nucleotides, the CDR3 is TGTGCCAGTAGTCCTGGGGCATACTACGAGCAGTACTTC.

J is TRBJ1-2 and V is TRBV27, with TRBD1 matching over 8 bases. The CDR3 runs to 12 residues. Germline trimming cut 3 bases from V and 8 bases from J; bases unmatched to any gene: 2. Germline V gene lookup returns CDR1 MNHEY and CDR2 SMNVEV (reference sequence). CDR3 loop: CASSLTGAGYTF. The CDR3 region has the DNA TGTGCCAGCAGTTTGACAGGGGCCGGCTACACCTTC.

The V gene is TRBV9, the J gene TRBJ2-1; possibly TRBD2 for D (6 bases). The CDR3 length is 15 residues. Germline V CDR1 and CDR2: SGDLS, YYNGEE. Trimming removed 4 bases from V and 7 bases from J, with 18 bases in between. In nucleotides, the CDR3 is TGTGCCAGCAGCCTTAGTGTGGCGGGGCCGAATGAGCAGTTCTTC. The encoded protein is CASSLSVAGPNEQFF.

The chain uses TRBV15 and TRBJ2-5; possible D gene TRBD1, 6 bases. V was clipped by 0 bases and J by 4 bases, with 12 bases between them. The V gene's germline CDR1 is LNHNV and CDR2 YYDKDF (reference sequence). This CDR3 contains 15 residues. This CDR3 is CATSRDQGYLETQYF. The CDR3 bases are TGTGCCACCAGCAGAGATCAGGGGTACCTAGAGACCCAGTACTTC.

In its sample, this clone was seen once. This CDR3 reads CASSYGTGDLDYGYTF. DNA for the CDR3: TGTGCCAGCAGCTACGGGACAGGGGATTTGGACTATGGCTACACCTTC. The chain is built from TRBV7-3 and TRBJ1-2, with TRBD1 identical over 10 bases. With 4 bases clipped from V and 3 bases from J, the junction kept 8 bases outside the gene matches. Germline V CDR1 and CDR2: SGHTA, FQGTGA. This CDR3 is 16 amino acids long.

The chain combines TRBV27 with TRBJ1-1; D is ambiguous. V shed 5 bases and J shed 3 bases, with 16 bases lying between them. The germline gives CDR1 MNHEY, CDR2 SMNVEV (reference sequence). The CDR3 is made up of 15 amino acids. The CDR3 sequence is CASSAPGDWDTEAFF. Here the CDR3 DNA reads TGTGCCAGCAGTGCCCCGGGAGATTGGGACACTGAAGCTTTCTTT.

This clone was picked up one time. This chain connects TRBV7-9 to TRBJ2-7; D may be TRBD1 (6 bases). This CDR3 comprises 13 residues. The V gene lost 4 bases and the J gene lost 5 bases, with 12 bases spanning the gap. The germline V gene has CDR1 SEHNR and CDR2 FQNEAQ (reference sequence). Written as DNA, the CDR3 is TGTGCCAGCAGCTCCCCCCAGGGGCACGAGCAGTACTTC. It yields the protein CASSSPQGHEQYF.

V is TRBV30 and J is TRBJ1-1; D is unresolved. Germline V lookup: CDR1 GTSNPN, CDR2 SVGIG (reference sequence). The CDR3 totals 13 residues. The V end was cut by 2 bases, the J end by 1 base, with 8 bases between. The CDR3 protein is CAWSRVSNTEAFF. The CDR3 region has the DNA TGTGCCTGGAGTCGGGTTTCGAACACTGAAGCTTTCTTT.

The chain couples TRBV30 to TRBJ2-1; the match to TRBD2 covers 13 bases. The trim removed 5 bases at V and 7 bases at J, leaving 8 bases unmatched. There are 15 residues in the CDR3. Germline V gene sequence: CDR1 GTSNPN, CDR2 SVGIG (reference sequence). CDR3 nucleotide sequence: TGTGCCTGGGACCCGGGACTAGCGGGGTTTAATGAGCAGTTCTTC. Its protein product is CAWDPGLAGFNEQFF. Based on the CDR3 plus reference TRBV30 and TRBJ2-1, the full variable domain is SQTIHQWPATLVQPVGSPLSLECTVEGTSNPNLYWYRQAAGRGLQLLFYSVGIGQISSEVPQNLSASRPQDRQFILSSKKLLLSDSGFYLCAWDPGLAGFNEQFFGPGTRLTVL.

This chain links TRBV7-6 with TRBJ1-1; 10 nucleotides agree with TRBD1. CDR3 size: 17 residues. V lost 4 bases, J lost 6 bases, and 14 bases stayed unmatched. Per the germline V gene, CDR1 is SGHVS and CDR2 is FNYEAQ. The CDR3 loop reads CASSSRTGGKISPEAFF. In nucleotides, the CDR3 is TGTGCCAGCAGCTCCCGGACAGGGGGAAAAATTAGCCCTGAAGCTTTCTTT.

The gene calls are TRBV2 and TRBJ1-1; 7 nucleotides line up with TRBD1. V was pared by 7 bases and J by 0 bases, with 14 bases of the junction left unmatched. The CDR3 covers 17 residues. Looked up from germline, CDR1 is SNHLY and CDR2 is FYNNEI. CDR3 nucleotides: TGTGCCAGCAAGTGGTCGGGACAGCTGATCATGAACACTGAAGCTTTCTTT. Its protein is CASKWSGQLIMNTEAFF.

V usage is TRBV5-8 and J usage is TRBJ1-1, with D uncertain. In germline, CDR1 is SGHTS, CDR2 YDEGEE. This CDR3 comprises 16 residues. With 0 bases removed from V and 0 bases from J, the gap between germline ends came to 12 bases. This CDR3 reads CASSLGSGEVNTEAFF. The CDR3 nucleotides are TGTGCCAGCAGCTTGGGATCCGGGGAGGTGAACACTGAAGCTTTCTTT.

This rearrangement joins TRBV5-6 to TRBJ2-5; 11 bases agree with TRBD2. After removal of 2 bases from V and 5 bases from J, the junction contained 5 bases not matched to a gene. This CDR3 is 15 amino acids long. The germline CDR1 and CDR2 sequences are SGHDT and YYEEEE. In nucleotides, the CDR3 is TGTGCCAGCAGCTTTATAGCGGGGGGGATGGAGACCCAGTACTTC. Amino acid sequence: CASSFIAGGMETQYF.

The CDR3, as DNA: TGCAGCGTTGGGGGACAGGGCGCCTACGAGCAGTACTTC. Its protein product is CSVGGQGAYEQYF. This chain uses TRBV29-1 with TRBJ2-7; 9 positions match TRBD1. V trimming: 4 bases; J trimming: 2 bases; junction bases outside the gene matches: 3. CDR3 length: 13 residues. Per the germline V gene, CDR1 is SQVTM and CDR2 is ANQGSEA.

In this sample, this clone turned up once. The chain links TRBV7-2 to TRBJ2-7; 9 bases fit TRBD1. CDR3 size: 15 residues. The germline V gene encodes CDR1 SGHTA and CDR2 FQGNSA. Trimming at V came to 4 bases and at J to 2 bases, leaving 6 bases not matched to a gene. The CDR3 DNA sequence: TGTGCCAGCAGCTCCCCGGGACAGGGCGCCTACGAGCAGTACTTC. Its protein product is CASSSPGQGAYEQYF.

This rearrangement joins TRBV7-9 to TRBJ2-7; TRBD2 is a possible D gene (6 bases). This CDR3 is built from 16 residues. V was shortened by 0 bases and J by 4 bases, with 16 bases between the two germline ends. Germline V gene sequence: CDR1 SEHNR, CDR2 FQNEAQ (reference sequence). CDR3 bases: TGTGCCAGCAGCTTAGCTTATGGGGGGAGAGGGTACGAGCAGTACTTC. This encodes CASSLAYGGRGYEQYF. The full variable domain, rest sourced from reference TRBV7-9 and TRBJ2-7, is DTGVSQNPRHKITKRGQNVTFRCDPISEHNRLYWYRQTLGQGPEFLTYFQNEAQLEKSRLLSDRFSAERPKGSFSTLEIQRTEQGDSAMYLCASSLAYGGRGYEQYFGPGTRLTVT.

The chain joins TRBV14 to TRBJ2-7, with D unclear. Germline CDR1 and CDR2: SGHDN and FVKESK. There are 11 residues in the CDR3. V gave up 3 bases and J gave up 3 bases, with 3 bases separating them. The CDR3 nucleotides are TGTGCCAGCAGCCACCTCTACGAGCAGTACTTC. This translates into CASSHLYEQYF.

J is TRBJ2-4 and V is TRBV7-8, with 8 positions matching TRBD2. Germline-derived CDR1 and CDR2 are SGHVS and FQNEAQ. Trimming at V came to 0 bases and at J to 8 bases, leaving 9 bases not matched to a gene. CDR3 length equals 16 residues. CDR3 in DNA: TGTGCCAGCAGCTTAGCATCCGGGAGGGCCGTTTACATTCAGTACTTC. Amino acid sequence: CASSLASGRAVYIQYF.

CDR3 DNA sequence: TGTGCCAGCAGTTACTTGGGAGGGGGACATGAAGACGAGCAGTACTTC. Translated: CASSYLGGGHEDEQYF. V and J are TRBV6-5 and TRBJ2-7, with D perhaps matching TRBD2 (7 bases). Trimming left V 1 base short and J 5 bases short, with 18 bases between. The CDR3 is 16 amino acids. Germline CDR1 is MNHEY and CDR2 is SVGAGI.

The chain uses TRBV5-1 and TRBJ1-1; perhaps TRBD1 as D (6 bases). This CDR3 comprises 14 residues. Deletions cut 7 bases from V and 3 bases from J, with 16 bases between. Germline loops: CDR1 SGHRS, CDR2 YFSETQ. The CDR3 bases are TGCGCCAGCGCGGACGGAAGGGGGTACACTGAAGCTTTCTTT. Encoded protein: CASADGRGYTEAFF.

The rearrangement joins TRBV2 to TRBJ2-7, with a weak D call TRBD2 (5 bases). From germline, CDR1 is SNHLY and CDR2 FYNNEI. The CDR3 extends over 13 amino acids. Trimming removed 9 bases at V and 3 bases at J, with 15 bases between. The CDR3: CARFKTEGYEQYF. CDR3 in DNA: TGTGCCAGATTTAAGACTGAGGGCTACGAGCAGTACTTC.

This chain links TRBV18 with TRBJ1-5; D remains ambiguous. V gave up 2 bases and J gave up 3 bases, with 17 bases separating them. Germline lookup yields CDR1 KGHSH and CDR2 LQKENI. The CDR3 runs to 17 residues. The CDR3 loop is CASSPVPEGLFNQPQHF. The CDR3 DNA is TGTGCCAGCTCACCAGTCCCGGAGGGCCTTTTCAATCAGCCCCAGCATTTT.

V and J are TRBV4-1 and TRBJ1-5; no clear D gene. Trimming shortened V by 0 bases and J by 7 bases, and 10 bases separated the two germline ends. The CDR3 length is 14 residues. CDR1 is MGHRA and CDR2 is YSYEKL in the germline V gene. CDR3 coding DNA: TGCGCCAGCAGCCAAGAGCGGGGTTTCCAGCCCCAGCATTTT. Its protein product is CASSQERGFQPQHF.

The V and J genes are TRBV29-1 and TRBJ1-2, with 10 bases that match TRBD1. CDR1 is SQVTM, CDR2 ANQGSEA, per germline. V trimming: 7 bases; J trimming: 0 bases; junction bases outside the gene matches: 14. CDR3 length equals 17 residues. Written as DNA, the CDR3 is TGCAGCGCGACACCGGGACAGGGGAAAGAGGCTAACTATGGCTACACCTTC. Its protein product is CSATPGQGKEANYGYTF. The variable domain in full, completed from reference TRBV29-1 and TRBJ1-2, reads SAVISQKPSRDICQRGTSLTIQCQVDSQVTMMFWYRQQPGQSLTLIATANQGSEATYESGFVIDKFPISRPNLTFSTLTVSNMSPEDSSIYLCSATPGQGKEANYGYTFGSGTRLTVV.

V and J are TRBV30 and TRBJ1-4; no firm D call. V was pared by 0 bases and J by 7 bases, with 15 bases between. This CDR3 is built from 15 residues. Germline V CDR1 and CDR2: GTSNPN, SVGIG (reference sequence). The CDR3 loop reads CAWSVQGGLGEKLFF. In DNA form, the CDR3 reads TGTGCCTGGAGTGTACAAGGCGGGTTGGGTGAAAAACTGTTTTTT.

V gene TRBV9 combines with J gene TRBJ2-7; TRBD2 matches at 11 bases. CDR3 length: 15 amino acids. With V trimmed by 2 bases and J by 4 bases, 5 bases remained unmatched. CDR1 SGDLS and CDR2 YYNGEE come from the germline V gene. CDR3 sequence reads: CASSVNLAGGYEQYF. The CDR3, as DNA: TGTGCCAGCAGCGTGAATTTAGCGGGAGGGTACGAGCAGTACTTC.